The 13 T cell receptor beta chains below were found in one sample sequenced in a study of blood T cells in healthy people across ages. The use of a sample-barcoded 5' primer and a J-beta primer mix characterized a second PCR of about 7 to 12 cycles. TCRdb passed the 5' RACE reads through MiXCR, listing each CDR3 protein once. The sample includes 850,000 to 1,100,000 distinct CDR3 sequences, around two fifths seen only once; the top ten take about 12%. The sequenced material came from blood. The receptors shown here come from a man aged 18 to 29 in good health.

CDR3 in DNA: TGCGCCAGCAGCCAAGGGGCAGGCTTTAAGTATGGCTACACCTTC. As protein: CASSQGAGFKYGYTF. This chain joins TRBV4-3 and TRBJ1-2, with D uncertain. Germline V gives CDR1 LGHNA, CDR2 YSLEER. This CDR3 spans 15 amino acids. Deletions cut 1 base from V and 5 bases from J, with 14 bases between.

V and J are TRBV6-2 or TRBV6-3 and TRBJ1-1; no firm D call. V was pared by 0 bases and J by 6 bases, with 8 bases between. The CDR3 is made up of 13 amino acids. In germline, CDR1 is MNHEY, CDR2 SVGEGT. The chain's CDR3 is CASSYSGGAEAFF. CDR3 sequence (DNA): TGTGCCAGCAGTTACTCGGGTGGGGCTGAAGCTTTCTTT.

The chain recombines TRBV4-3 with TRBJ1-5; D gene uncertain. Germline CDR1 reads LGHNA; CDR2 reads YSLEER. Trimming took 3 bases from V and 3 from J, leaving 12 bases between them. The CDR3 extends over 15 amino acids. The CDR3 DNA reads TGCGCCAGCAGCCAGGATTTGCGGGTCAATCAGCCCCAGCATTTT. This translates into CASSQDLRVNQPQHF.

Comments on this clonotype: A much larger clone lies a single base off, so this may be a read error. This chain joins TRBV10-3 and TRBJ2-1; the D is unclear. The CDR3 runs to 15 residues. Trimming took off 10 bases at V and 0 bases at J, with 16 bases between the two ends. Germline V gene sequence: CDR1 ENHRY, CDR2 SYGVKD. CDR3 protein: CATSPTSSSYNEQFF. In DNA form, the CDR3 reads TGTGCCACCAGCCCCACCTCCAGCTCCTACAATGAGCAGTTCTTC.

The rearrangement joins TRBV4-1 to TRBJ1-3, with D unresolved. V was shortened by 4 bases and J by 2 bases, with 15 bases between the two germline ends. The CDR3 spans 16 residues. Germline CDR1 and CDR2: MGHRA and YSYEKL. The CDR3 sequence is CASSREGWEAGNTIYF. The CDR3 region has the DNA TGCGCCAGCAGCCGAGAGGGATGGGAAGCTGGAAACACCATATATTTT.

The V and J genes are TRBV9 and TRBJ1-2; D is ambiguous. The CDR3 runs 14 residues. Deletions cut 4 bases from V and 8 bases from J, with 18 bases between. CDR1 and CDR2 (germline): SGDLS, YYNGEE. CDR3 in amino acids: CASSPPISGSGYTF. The CDR3 DNA sequence: TGTGCCAGCAGCCCCCCCATTAGTGGGAGCGGCTACACCTTC.

This clonotype was seen a few times. This sequence joins TRBV15 and TRBJ1-2, with a possible D match to TRBD1 (5 bases). This CDR3 spans 13 amino acids. Germline assignment: CDR1 LNHNV and CDR2 YYDKDF (reference sequence). The V gene lost 1 base and the J gene lost 7 bases, with 10 bases spanning the gap. CDR3 DNA: TGTGCCACCAGCAGAGTAGGGGTTAGTGGCTACACCTTC. It codes for CATSRVGVSGYTF.

The chain uses TRBV7-3 and TRBJ1-2, with TRBD1 as a possible D gene (5 bases). The V end was cut by 5 bases, the J end by 4 bases, with 11 bases between. Germline CDR1 reads SGHTA; CDR2 reads FQGTGA. This CDR3 has 13 residues. CDR3 sequence: CASSQGVSYGYTF. The CDR3 nucleotides read TGTGCCAGCAGCCAAGGGGTTAGCTATGGCTACACCTTC.

CDR3 sequence (DNA): TGTGCCAGCTCACCCCCCCATGAATCTGGAAACACCATATATTTT. As protein: CASSPPHESGNTIYF. V and J are TRBV18 and TRBJ1-3; D not certain. This CDR3 comprises 15 residues. Germline CDR1 and CDR2: KGHSH and LQKENI. V lost 3 bases to trimming and J lost 1 base, with 10 bases between them.

This clonotype was seen only a few times. V is TRBV7-2 and J is TRBJ1-6; weak D call: TRBD1 (5 bases). The CDR3 is 13 amino acids. V was cut by 3 bases and J by 10 bases, with 10 bases left in between. Per germline, CDR1 SGHTA and CDR2 FQGNSA. The CDR3 DNA reads TGTGCCAGCAGCTTGAACAACAGGTCACCCCTCCACTTT. It translates to CASSLNNRSPLHF.

Remarks on this clonotype: This sequence may be a read error, since a much larger clone differs from it by one base. The chain employs TRBV3-1 and TRBJ2-3; a possible D gene is TRBD2 (6 bases). The CDR3 covers 16 residues. Trimming pared 7 bases from V and 2 bases from J, leaving 19 bases between. Germline V CDR1 and CDR2: LGHDT, YNNKEL (reference sequence). The CDR3 bases are TGTGCCAGCATCCCCCTCGCTAGCGCGCCCACAGATACGCAGTATTTT. Residues: CASIPLASAPTDTQYF.

A few counts support this clonotype. The chain recombines TRBV15 with TRBJ2-7; D may be TRBD1 (6 bases). Germline V gene data show CDR1 as LNHNV and CDR2 as YYDKDF (reference sequence). The CDR3 is 16 residues long. Between the trimmed V and J ends, which lost 0 bases and 2 bases, there was a span of 14 bases. CDR3 DNA: TGTGCCACCAGCAGAGAGTACGGGACATCAACCTACGAGCAGTACTTC. Protein: CATSREYGTSTYEQYF.

The V gene is TRBV5-1, the J gene TRBJ2-1, with 12 bases fitting TRBD2. The CDR3 has 19 amino acids. The germline V gene has CDR1 SGHRS and CDR2 YFSETQ. The V gene end was trimmed by 3 bases and the J gene end by 0 bases; junction bases not matched to a gene: 10. The CDR3: CASSYYRTSGISSYNEQFF. For the CDR3, the DNA is TGCGCCAGCAGCTACTATCGGACTAGCGGGATCAGCTCCTACAATGAGCAGTTCTTC.